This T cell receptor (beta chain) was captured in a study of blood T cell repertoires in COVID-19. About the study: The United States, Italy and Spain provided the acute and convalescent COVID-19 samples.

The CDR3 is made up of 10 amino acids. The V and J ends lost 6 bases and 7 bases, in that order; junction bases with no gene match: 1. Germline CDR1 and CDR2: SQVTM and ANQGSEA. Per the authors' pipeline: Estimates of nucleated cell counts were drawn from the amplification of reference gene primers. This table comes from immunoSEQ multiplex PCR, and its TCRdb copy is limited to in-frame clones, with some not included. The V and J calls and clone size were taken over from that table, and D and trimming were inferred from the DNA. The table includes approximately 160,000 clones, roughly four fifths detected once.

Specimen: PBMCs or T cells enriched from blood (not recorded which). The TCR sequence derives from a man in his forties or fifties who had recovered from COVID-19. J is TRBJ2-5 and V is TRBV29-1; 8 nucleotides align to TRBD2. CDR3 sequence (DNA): TGCAGCGTCCGGGAGGGGACCCAGTACTTC. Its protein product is CSVREGTQYF.